The present entry profiles one T cell receptor (beta chain) with its context. This sample stems from a study of blood T cell repertoires in COVID-19. Study details: The United States, Italy and Spain provided the acute and convalescent COVID-19 samples. PBMCs, B-cell-depleted T cells, or T cells provided the cDNA or gDNA that made up the material.

In the original workflow: Researchers report that nucleated cell counts were estimated from reference gene primer amplification. Some clones are missing from TCRdb's copy, which holds only in-frame ones; the method was immunoSEQ multiplex PCR. That table gives V, J and clone size, and the DNA gave D and trimming. The sample consists of 120,000 to 150,000 clones, about 81% of them appearing once. Germline loops: CDR1 MNHEY, CDR2 SMNVEV (reference sequence). This CDR3 has 20 amino acids. The junction had 15 bases not matched to a gene; V was cut back by 5 bases and J by 1 base. Sequenced input: peripheral blood. V is TRBV27 and J is TRBJ2-3, with 13 bases identical to TRBD2. This receptor was identified in a woman older than 75 with acute or convalescent COVID-19. The CDR3 DNA reads TGTGCCAGCAGTCCAAGACTAGCGGGAGGTTTGGCCGTACGCACAGATACGCAGTATTTT. Encoded protein: CASSPRLAGGLAVRTDTQYF.